This TCR beta chain was sequenced during a study of TIL therapy for anti-PD-1-resistant metastatic lung cancer. Germline CDR1 is MDHEN and CDR2 is SYDVKM. There are 17 residues in the CDR3. V lost 2 bases, J lost 0 bases, and 7 bases stayed unmatched. Time point of the sample: pre-treatment sample, taken before nivolumab and TIL therapy. Pleural nodules or supraclavicular lymph nodes made up most of the excised metastases sampled. Tumors were harvested before any PD-1/PD-L1 blockade. The libraries were made with immunoSEQ v3. Measured with immunoSEQ multiplex PCR; TCRdb has only the in-frame clones, and not every one. The data show around 7,000 clones, with 50% to 70% seen just once and approximately 7.5% held by the top ten.

Here the sequenced sample was tumor tissue, taken at baseline. This receptor was identified in a person aged 25 to 79 with non-small cell lung cancer. V is TRBV28 and J is TRBJ1-5; 7 nucleotides agree with TRBD1. In DNA, the CDR3 is TGTGCCAGCAGTTTACAGGGGGGCGGGTATAGCAATCAGCCCCAGCATTTT. Translation: CASSLQGGGYSNQPQHF.